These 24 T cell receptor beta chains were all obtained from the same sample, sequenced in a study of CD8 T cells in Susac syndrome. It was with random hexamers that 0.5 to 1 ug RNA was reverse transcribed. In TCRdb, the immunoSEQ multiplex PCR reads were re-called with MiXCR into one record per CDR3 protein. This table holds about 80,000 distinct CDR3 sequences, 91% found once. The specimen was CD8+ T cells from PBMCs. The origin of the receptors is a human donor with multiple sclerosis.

The DNA of the CDR3 is TGTGCCAGCAGTTTATACCGGGACCCTACTTACGAGCAGTACTTC. Translated, it gives CASSLYRDPTYEQYF. V usage is TRBV28 and J usage is TRBJ2-7; either TRBD1 or TRBD2 may fit D (5 bases each). The germline CDR1 and CDR2 sequences are MDHEN and SYDVKM. This CDR3 spans 15 amino acids. Trimming cost V 1 base and J 4 bases, with 14 bases left between them.

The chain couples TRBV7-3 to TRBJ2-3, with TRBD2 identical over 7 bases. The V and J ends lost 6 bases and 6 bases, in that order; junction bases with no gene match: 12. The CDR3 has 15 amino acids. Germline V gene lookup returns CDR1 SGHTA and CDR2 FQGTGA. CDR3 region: CASSEAGMERDTQYF. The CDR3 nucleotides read TGTGCCAGCAGTGAAGCGGGAATGGAAAGGGATACGCAGTATTTT.

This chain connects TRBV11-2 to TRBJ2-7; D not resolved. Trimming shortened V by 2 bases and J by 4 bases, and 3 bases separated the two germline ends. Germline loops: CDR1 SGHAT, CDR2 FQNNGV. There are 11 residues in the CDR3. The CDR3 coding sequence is TGTGCCAGCAGCTTACCATACGAGCAGTACTTC. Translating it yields CASSLPYEQYF.

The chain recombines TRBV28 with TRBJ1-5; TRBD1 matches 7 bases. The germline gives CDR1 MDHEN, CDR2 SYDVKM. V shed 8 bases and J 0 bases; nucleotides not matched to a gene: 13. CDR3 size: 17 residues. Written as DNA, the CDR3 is TGTGCCAGCTCCAAGGACAGGTCCTTAAATAGCAATCAGCCCCAGCATTTT. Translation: CASSKDRSLNSNQPQHF.

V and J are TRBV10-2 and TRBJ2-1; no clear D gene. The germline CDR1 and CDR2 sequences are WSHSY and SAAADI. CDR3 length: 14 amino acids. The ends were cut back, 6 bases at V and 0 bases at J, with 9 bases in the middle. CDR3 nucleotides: TGCGCCAGCAGCCCAAGCCGCTCCTACAATGAGCAGTTCTTC. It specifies CASSPSRSYNEQFF.

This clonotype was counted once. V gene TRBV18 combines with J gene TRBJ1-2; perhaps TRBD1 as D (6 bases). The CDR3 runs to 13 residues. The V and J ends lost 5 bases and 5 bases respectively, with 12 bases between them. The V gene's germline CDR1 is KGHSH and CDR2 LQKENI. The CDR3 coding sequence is TGTGCCAGCTCAACAGGGCTGTTGTATGGCTACACCTTC. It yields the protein CASSTGLLYGYTF. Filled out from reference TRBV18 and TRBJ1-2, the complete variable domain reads NAGVMQNPRHLVRRRGQEARLRCSPMKGHSHVYWYRQLPEEGLKFMVYLQKENIIDESGMPKERFSAEFPKEGPSILRIQQVVRGDSAAYFCASSTGLLYGYTFGSGTRLTVV.

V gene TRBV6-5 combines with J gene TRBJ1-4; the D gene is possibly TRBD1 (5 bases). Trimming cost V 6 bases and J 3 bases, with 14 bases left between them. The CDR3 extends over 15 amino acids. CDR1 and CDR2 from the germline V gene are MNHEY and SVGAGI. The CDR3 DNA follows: TGTGCCAGCAGCCTAACCCCGGGACCTAATGAAAAACTGTTTTTT. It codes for CASSLTPGPNEKLFF.

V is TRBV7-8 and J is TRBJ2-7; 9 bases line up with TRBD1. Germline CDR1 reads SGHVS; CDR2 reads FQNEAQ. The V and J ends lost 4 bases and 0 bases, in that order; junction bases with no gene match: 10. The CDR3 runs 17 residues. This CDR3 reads CASSSRLGTGSSYEQYF. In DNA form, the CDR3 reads TGTGCCAGCAGCTCCCGTTTAGGGACAGGGAGCTCCTACGAGCAGTACTTC.

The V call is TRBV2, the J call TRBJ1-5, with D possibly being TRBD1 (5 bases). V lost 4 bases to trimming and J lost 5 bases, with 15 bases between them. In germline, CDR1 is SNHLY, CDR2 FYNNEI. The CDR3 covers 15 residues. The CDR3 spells CASSVSWDPDQPQHF. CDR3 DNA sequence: TGTGCCAGCAGTGTCTCCTGGGACCCGGATCAGCCCCAGCATTTT.

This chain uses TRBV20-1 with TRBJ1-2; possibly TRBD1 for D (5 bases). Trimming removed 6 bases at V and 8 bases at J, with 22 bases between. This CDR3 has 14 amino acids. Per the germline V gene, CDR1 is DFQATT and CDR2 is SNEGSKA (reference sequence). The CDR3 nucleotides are TGCAGTGCGGAAGGAGGGGAGGGGAGAGAGGGCTACACCTTC. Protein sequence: CSAEGGEGREGYTF.

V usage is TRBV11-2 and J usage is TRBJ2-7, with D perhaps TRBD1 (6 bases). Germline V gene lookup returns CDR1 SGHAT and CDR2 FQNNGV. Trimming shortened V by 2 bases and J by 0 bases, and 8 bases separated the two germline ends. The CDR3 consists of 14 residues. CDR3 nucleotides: TGTGCCAGCAGCTTATGGGACACCTCCTACGAGCAGTACTTC. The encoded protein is CASSLWDTSYEQYF.

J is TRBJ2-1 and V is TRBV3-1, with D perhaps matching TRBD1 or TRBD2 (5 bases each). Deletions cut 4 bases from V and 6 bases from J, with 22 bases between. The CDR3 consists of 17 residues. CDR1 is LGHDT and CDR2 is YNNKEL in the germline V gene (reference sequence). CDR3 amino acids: CASSLSRVGPSFNEQFF. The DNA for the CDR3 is TGTGCCAGCAGCCTCTCCAGGGTGGGACCCTCTTTCAATGAGCAGTTCTTC.

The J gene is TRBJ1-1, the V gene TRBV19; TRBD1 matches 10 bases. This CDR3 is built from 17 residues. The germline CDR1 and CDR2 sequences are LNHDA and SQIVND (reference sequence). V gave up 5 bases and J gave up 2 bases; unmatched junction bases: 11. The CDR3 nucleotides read TGTGCCAGTAGTTCCCGGGACAGGGGATGGGGAAACACTGAAGCTTTCTTT. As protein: CASSSRDRGWGNTEAFF.

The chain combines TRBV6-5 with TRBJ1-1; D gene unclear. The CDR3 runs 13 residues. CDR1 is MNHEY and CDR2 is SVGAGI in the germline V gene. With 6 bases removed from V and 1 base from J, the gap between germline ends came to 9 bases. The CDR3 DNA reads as TGTGCCAGCAGCCCAGGATGGAACACTGAAGCTTTCTTT. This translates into CASSPGWNTEAFF.

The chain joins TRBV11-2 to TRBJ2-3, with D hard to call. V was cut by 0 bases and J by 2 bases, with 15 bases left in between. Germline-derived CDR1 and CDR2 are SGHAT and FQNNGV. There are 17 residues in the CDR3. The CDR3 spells CASSLDQYNAYTDTQYF. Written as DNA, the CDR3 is TGTGCCAGCAGCTTAGATCAATACAACGCCTACACAGATACGCAGTATTTT.

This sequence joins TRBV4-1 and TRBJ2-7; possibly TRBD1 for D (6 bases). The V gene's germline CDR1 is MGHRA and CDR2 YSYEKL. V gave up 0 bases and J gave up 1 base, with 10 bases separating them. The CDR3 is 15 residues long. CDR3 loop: CASSQDPGQSYEQYF. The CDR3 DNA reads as TGCGCCAGCAGCCAAGACCCGGGACAATCCTACGAGCAGTACTTC.

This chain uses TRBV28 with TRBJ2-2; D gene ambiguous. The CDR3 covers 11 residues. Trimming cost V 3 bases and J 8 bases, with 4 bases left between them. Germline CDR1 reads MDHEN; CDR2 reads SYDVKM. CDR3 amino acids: CASSLMGELFF. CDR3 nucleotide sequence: TGTGCCAGCAGTTTGATGGGGGAGCTGTTTTTT.

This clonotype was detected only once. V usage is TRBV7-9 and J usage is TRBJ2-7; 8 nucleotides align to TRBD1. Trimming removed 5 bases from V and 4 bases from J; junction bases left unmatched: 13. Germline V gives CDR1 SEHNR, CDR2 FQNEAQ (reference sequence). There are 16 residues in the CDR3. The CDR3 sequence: CASSPHPADRGYEQYF. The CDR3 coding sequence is TGTGCCAGCAGCCCCCACCCGGCTGACAGGGGTTACGAGCAGTACTTC.

CDR3: CASSRTGQGFDGYTF. The CDR3 nucleotides are TGTGCCAGCAGCCGGACGGGACAGGGGTTTGATGGCTACACCTTC. This rearrangement joins TRBV5-4 to TRBJ1-2; 10 bases are a match to TRBD1. The V and J ends lost 4 bases and 6 bases, in that order; junction bases with no gene match: 9. This CDR3 is 15 amino acids long. The germline CDR1 and CDR2 sequences are SGHNT and YYREEE (reference sequence).

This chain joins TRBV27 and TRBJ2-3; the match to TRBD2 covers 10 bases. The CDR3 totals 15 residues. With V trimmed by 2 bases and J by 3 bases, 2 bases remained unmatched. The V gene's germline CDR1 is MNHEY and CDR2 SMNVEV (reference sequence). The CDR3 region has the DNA TGTGCCAGCAGTTTAAGCGGGGGGGCGACAGATACGCAGTATTTT. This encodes CASSLSGGATDTQYF.

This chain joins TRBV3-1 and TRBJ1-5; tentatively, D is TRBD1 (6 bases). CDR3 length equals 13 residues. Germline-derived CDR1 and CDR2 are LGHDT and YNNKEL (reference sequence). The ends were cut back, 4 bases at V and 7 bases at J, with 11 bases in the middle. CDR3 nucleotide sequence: TGTGCCAGCAGCCGGGGGGCGGGACAGCCCCAGCATTTT. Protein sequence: CASSRGAGQPQHF. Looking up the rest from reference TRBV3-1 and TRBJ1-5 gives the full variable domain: DTAVSQTPKYLVTQMGNDKSIKCEQNLGHDTMYWYKQDSKKFLKIMFSYNNKELIINETVPNRFSPKSPDKAHLNLHINSLELGDSAVYFCASSRGAGQPQHFGDGTRLSIL.

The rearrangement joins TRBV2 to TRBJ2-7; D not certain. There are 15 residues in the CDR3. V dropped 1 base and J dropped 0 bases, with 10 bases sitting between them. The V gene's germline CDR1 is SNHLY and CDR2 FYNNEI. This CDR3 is CASSEERRFSYEQYF. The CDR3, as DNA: TGTGCCAGCAGTGAAGAACGACGGTTCTCCTACGAGCAGTACTTC. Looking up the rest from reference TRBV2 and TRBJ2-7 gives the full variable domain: EPEVTQTPSHQVTQMGQEVILRCVPISNHLYFYWYRQILGQKVEFLVSFYNNEISEKSEIFDDQFSVERPDGSNFTLKIRSTKLEDSAMYFCASSEERRFSYEQYFGPGTRLTVT.

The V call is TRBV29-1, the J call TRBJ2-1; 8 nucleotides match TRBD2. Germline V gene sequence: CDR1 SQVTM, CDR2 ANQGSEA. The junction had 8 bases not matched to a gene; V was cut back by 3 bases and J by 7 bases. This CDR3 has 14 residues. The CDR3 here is CSVDPGLGGNEQFF. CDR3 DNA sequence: TGCAGCGTTGATCCGGGACTAGGGGGGAATGAGCAGTTCTTC.

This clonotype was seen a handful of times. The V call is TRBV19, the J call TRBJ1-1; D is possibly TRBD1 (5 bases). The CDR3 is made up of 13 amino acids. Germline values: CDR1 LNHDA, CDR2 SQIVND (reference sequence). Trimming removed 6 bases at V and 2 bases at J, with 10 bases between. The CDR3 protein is CASSGTANTEAFF. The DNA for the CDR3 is TGTGCCAGTAGCGGGACGGCCAACACTGAAGCTTTCTTT. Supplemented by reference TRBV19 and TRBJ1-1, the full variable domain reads DGGITQSPKYLFRKEGQNVTLSCEQNLNHDAMYWYRQDPGQGLRLIYYSQIVNDFQKGDIAEGYSVSREKKESFPLTVTSAQKNPTAFYLCASSGTANTEAFFGQGTRLTVV.